The 9 T cell receptor beta chains listed next were all sequenced from one sample in a study of CD8+ T cells in alopecia areata. RNA extraction and reverse transcription yielded cDNA as sequencing template. Assay: immunoSEQ multiplex PCR; the TCRdb copy retains only in-frame clones and omits some. This sample has approximately 100,000 clones, with 70% to 90% found just once. The treatment is: oral pan-JAK inhibitor, 5-10 mg twice daily. The source was CD8+ T cells sorted from blood, collected at roughly week 30, from a patient treated with tofacitinib. The source is a human donor with alopecia areata.

V is TRBV5-6 and J is TRBJ2-7; the match to TRBD1 covers 7 bases. The CDR3 sequence is 14 residues long. From germline, CDR1 is SGHDT and CDR2 YYEEEE. The J segment lost 2 bases and the V segment lost 5 bases, leaving 7 bases of the junction unmatched. The CDR3 loop is CASRRQGNPYEQYF. For the CDR3, the DNA is TGTGCCAGCAGGCGACAGGGTAATCCCTACGAGCAGTACTTC.

The CDR3 loop is CASAGSTEQYF. The CDR3 bases are TGCGCCAGCGCCGGATCTACCGAGCAGTACTTC. The chain has TRBV5-1 and TRBJ2-7; no reliable D call. V was shortened by 7 bases and J by 6 bases, with 11 bases between the two germline ends. CDR1 SGHRS and CDR2 YFSETQ come from the germline V gene. This CDR3 contains 11 residues.

The chain carries TRBV15 and TRBJ2-1; TRBD1 matches at 9 bases. V lost 0 bases, J lost 7 bases, and 4 bases stayed unmatched. The CDR3 length is 15 residues. The V gene's germline CDR1 is LNHNV and CDR2 YYDKDF (reference sequence). As DNA, the CDR3 is TGTGCCACCAGCAGAGAAGGGACAGGGTTGAATGAGCAGTTCTTC. This translates into CATSREGTGLNEQFF.

CDR3 sequence: CASSPPQGGNEQYF. The CDR3 bases are TGCGCCAGCAGCCCGCCCCAGGGTGGCAACGAGCAGTACTTC. The rearrangement joins TRBV5-1 to TRBJ2-7, with D tentatively TRBD1 (5 bases). The CDR3 runs 14 residues. V was shortened by 4 bases and J by 5 bases, with 16 bases between the two germline ends. Germline V gene lookup returns CDR1 SGHRS and CDR2 YFSETQ. The whole variable domain, remainder taken from reference TRBV5-1 and TRBJ2-7, is KAGVTQTPRYLIKTRGQQVTLSCSPISGHRSVSWYQQTPGQGLQFLFEYFSETQRNKGNFPGRFSGRQFSNSRSEMNVSTLELGDSALYLCASSPPQGGNEQYFGPGTRLTVT.

The chain joins TRBV6-5 to TRBJ1-2; D is unclear. The V gene lost 5 bases and the J gene lost 2 bases, with 12 bases spanning the gap. The CDR3 has 14 residues. CDR1 MNHEY and CDR2 SVGAGI come from the germline V gene. CDR3 sequence (DNA): TGTGCCAGCAGTCCTTCCCCGATCAACTATGGCTACACCTTC. This translates into CASSPSPINYGYTF.

This rearrangement joins TRBV4-1 to TRBJ2-1, with D perhaps being TRBD1 or TRBD2 (6 bases each). CDR1 and CDR2 from the germline V gene are MGHRA and YSYEKL. The CDR3 runs 15 residues. The germline V and J ends were trimmed by 4 bases and 6 bases, with 16 bases remaining between them. The CDR3, as DNA: TGCGCCAGCAGCCTCGGAGGGGGGCTCGCCAATGAGCAGTTCTTC. This translates into CASSLGGGLANEQFF.

The chain uses TRBV5-1 and TRBJ2-7; TRBD1 agrees at 7 bases. CDR3 length: 14 amino acids. Germline CDR1 reads SGHRS; CDR2 reads YFSETQ. The V and J ends lost 0 bases and 6 bases, in that order; junction bases with no gene match: 6. CDR3 sequence reads: CASSLVDRASEQYF. CDR3 sequence (DNA): TGCGCCAGCAGCTTGGTCGACAGGGCCAGCGAGCAGTACTTC.

The DNA for the CDR3 is TGCGCCAGCAGCCGTGGACTAGCGAGTACAAGCGAGCAGTACTTC. Its protein is CASSRGLASTSEQYF. This chain connects TRBV4-1 to TRBJ2-7; TRBD2 aligns across 9 bases. V trimming: 4 bases; J trimming: 6 bases; junction bases outside the gene matches: 10. The CDR3 extends over 15 amino acids. Germline V CDR1 and CDR2: MGHRA, YSYEKL.

The chain links TRBV27 to TRBJ1-1, with a possible D match to TRBD1 (5 bases). Deletions cut 3 bases from V and 1 base from J, with 9 bases between. The CDR3 consists of 14 residues. CDR1 MNHEY and CDR2 SMNVEV come from the germline V gene (reference sequence). CDR3 sequence (DNA): TGTGCCAGCAGTTTTCACAGGAAGAACACTGAAGCTTTCTTT. Residues: CASSFHRKNTEAFF.